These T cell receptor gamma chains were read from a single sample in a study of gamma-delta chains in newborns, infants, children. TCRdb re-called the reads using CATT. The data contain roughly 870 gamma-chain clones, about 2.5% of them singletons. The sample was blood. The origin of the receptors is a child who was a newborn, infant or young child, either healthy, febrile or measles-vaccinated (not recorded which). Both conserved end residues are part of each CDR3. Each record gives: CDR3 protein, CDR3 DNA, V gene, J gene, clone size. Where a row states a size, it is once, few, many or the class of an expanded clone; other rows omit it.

CDR3 protein: CATWGYSSDWIKTF
CDR3 DNA: TGTGCCACCTGGGGCTATAGTAGTGATTGGATCAAGACGTTT
V gene: TRGV3
J gene: TRGJP2
clone size: .

CDR3 protein: CALWRCNTGWFKIF
CDR3 DNA: TGTGCCTTGTGGAGGTGCAACACTGGTTGGTTCAAGATATTT
V gene: TRGV9
J gene: TRGJP1
clone size: .

CDR3 protein: CATWDGLYKELF
CDR3 DNA: TGCGCCACCTGGGATGGGCTTTATAAGGAACTCTTT
V gene: TRGV4
J gene: TRGJ1/TRGJ2
clone size: .

CDR3 protein: CTTWDTLLNYYKKLF
CDR3 DNA: TGTACCACCTGGGACACTCTTCTAAATTATTATAAGAAACTCTTT
V gene: TRGV3
J gene: TRGJ1/TRGJ2
clone size: .

CDR3 protein: CATWDRTTGWFKIF
CDR3 DNA: TGTGCCACCTGGGATAGGACCACTGGTTGGTTCAAGATATTT
V gene: TRGV8
J gene: TRGJP1
clone size: few

CDR3 protein: CATWDRPWYYKKLF
CDR3 DNA: TGTGCCACCTGGGACAGGCCCTGGTATTATAAGAAACTCTTT
V gene: TRGV3
J gene: TRGJ1/TRGJ2
clone size: hyperexpanded

CDR3 protein: CATWDRLTTGWFKIF
CDR3 DNA: TGTGCCACCTGGGACAGGCTTACCACTGGTTGGTTCAAGATATTT
V gene: TRGV5
J gene: TRGJP1
clone size: few

CDR3 protein: CATWDKDYKKLF
CDR3 DNA: TGTGCCACCTGGGATAAAGATTATAAGAAACTCTTT
V gene: TRGV8
J gene: TRGJ1/TRGJ2
clone size: large

CDR3 protein: CATWDRRGKLF
CDR3 DNA: TGTGCCACCTGGGACAGGAGGGGGAAACTCTTT
V gene: TRGV3
J gene: TRGJ1/TRGJ2
clone size: large

CDR3 protein: CATWDLGWFKIF
CDR3 DNA: TGTGCCACCTGGGACCTCGGTTGGTTCAAGATATTT
V gene: TRGV8
J gene: TRGJP1
clone size: large

CDR3 protein: CATWDRQHYKKLF
CDR3 DNA: TGTGCCACCTGGGATAGGCAGCATTATAAGAAACTCTTT
V gene: TRGV8
J gene: TRGJ1/TRGJ2
clone size: large

CDR3 protein: CALWQELGKKIKVF
CDR3 DNA: TGTGCCTTGTGGCAAGAGTTGGGCAAAAAAATCAAGGTATTT
V gene: TRGV9
J gene: TRGJP
clone size: large

CDR3 protein: CALWEVGRELGKKIKVF
CDR3 DNA: TGTGCCTTGTGGGAGGTGGGGAGAGAGTTGGGCAAAAAAATCAAGGTATTT
V gene: TRGV9
J gene: TRGJP
clone size: large

CDR3 protein: CALWEVHLKLGKKIKVF
CDR3 DNA: TGTGCCTTGTGGGAGGTGCATCTGAAGTTGGGCAAAAAAATCAAGGTATTT
V gene: TRGV9
J gene: TRGJP
clone size: large

CDR3 protein: CATWDRRDWIKTF
CDR3 DNA: TGTGCCACCTGGGACAGGCGCGATTGGATCAAGACGTTT
V gene: TRGV3
J gene: TRGJP2
clone size: .

CDR3 protein: CALWEVYLGKKIKVF
CDR3 DNA: TGTGCCTTGTGGGAGGTTTATTTGGGCAAAAAAATCAAGGTATTT
V gene: TRGV9
J gene: TRGJP
clone size: large

CDR3 protein: CATWDGQYYKKLF
CDR3 DNA: TGTGCCACCTGGGATGGGCAATATTATAAGAAACTCTTT
V gene: TRGV4
J gene: TRGJ1/TRGJ2
clone size: large

CDR3 protein: CALWDLQELGKKIKVF
CDR3 DNA: TGTGCCTTGTGGGACTTACAAGAGTTGGGCAAAAAAATCAAGGTATTT
V gene: TRGV9
J gene: TRGJP
clone size: large

CDR3 protein: CATWDRPGGFYNKKLF
CDR3 DNA: TGTGCCACCTGGGACAGGCCAGGTGGGTTTTATAATAAGAAACTCTTT
V gene: TRGV3
J gene: TRGJ1/TRGJ2
clone size: .

CDR3 protein: CATWNSSTGWFKIF
CDR3 DNA: TGTGCCACCTGGAATTCCTCCACTGGTTGGTTCAAGATATTT
V gene: TRGV8
J gene: TRGJP1
clone size: large